What follows is one TCR beta chain and its context. Its matching antigen is unknown. This sample is part of a study of T cells in Graves' hyperthyroidism and ophthalmopathy. The CDR3 consists of 14 residues. The germline V and J ends were trimmed by 5 bases and 5 bases, with 10 bases remaining between them. From germline, CDR1 is MDHEN and CDR2 SYDVKM. Findings of the study overall: From stable hyperthyroidism, ophthalmopathy was set apart by a 13 V-J model.

Regions amplified from RNA transcripts were the TCR beta CDR3 regions. First-round RT-PCR with HTBI primers amplified the TCR CDR3 region. One entry per CDR3 protein results from TCRdb running MiXCR on the multiplex PCR reads. The top ten hold under 40% of the sample, which has around 250,000 distinct CDR3 sequences, around 25% seen once. The chain links TRBV28 to TRBJ1-6; D unresolved. The material sequenced was blood. This receptor was identified in a woman in her 40s with Graves' ophthalmopathy. The CDR3 spells CASSGTLNNSPLHF. The CDR3 DNA is TGTGCCAGCAGTGGAACACTGAATAATTCACCCCTCCACTTT.